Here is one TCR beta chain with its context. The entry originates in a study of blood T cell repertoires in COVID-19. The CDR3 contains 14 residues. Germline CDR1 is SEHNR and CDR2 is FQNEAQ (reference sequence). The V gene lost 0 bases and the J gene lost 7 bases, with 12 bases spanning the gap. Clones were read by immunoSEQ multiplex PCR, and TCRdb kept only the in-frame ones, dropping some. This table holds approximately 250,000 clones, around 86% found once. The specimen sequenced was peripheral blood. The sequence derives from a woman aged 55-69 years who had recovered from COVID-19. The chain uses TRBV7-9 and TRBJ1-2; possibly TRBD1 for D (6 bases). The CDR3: CASSLAAGGGGYTF. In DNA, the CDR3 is TGTGCCAGCAGCTTAGCAGCTGGGGGCGGTGGCTACACCTTC.